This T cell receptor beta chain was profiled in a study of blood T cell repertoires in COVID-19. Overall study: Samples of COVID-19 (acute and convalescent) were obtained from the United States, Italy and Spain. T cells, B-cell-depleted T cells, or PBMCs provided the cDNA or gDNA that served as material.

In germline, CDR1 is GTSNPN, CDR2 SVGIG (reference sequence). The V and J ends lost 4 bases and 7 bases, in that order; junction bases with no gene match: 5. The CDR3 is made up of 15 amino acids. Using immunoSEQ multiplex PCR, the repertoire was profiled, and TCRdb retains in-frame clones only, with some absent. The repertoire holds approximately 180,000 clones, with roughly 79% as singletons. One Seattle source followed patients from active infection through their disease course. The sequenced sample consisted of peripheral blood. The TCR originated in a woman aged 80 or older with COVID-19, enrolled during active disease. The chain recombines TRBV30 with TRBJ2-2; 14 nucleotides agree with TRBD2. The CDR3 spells CAWNRLAGGHGELFF. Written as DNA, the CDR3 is TGTGCCTGGAATCGACTAGCGGGGGGGCACGGGGAGCTGTTTTTT.